This T cell receptor beta chain was retrieved from a study of shared T cell receptors in the human thymus. Sequencing used immunoSEQ multiplex PCR; TCRdb keeps in-frame clones, though not all of them. The table includes about 660,000 clones, over 75% detected once. Germline V CDR1 and CDR2: MGHRA, YSYEKL. Trimming removed 3 bases from V and 5 bases from J; junction bases left unmatched: 15. This CDR3 region has 19 residues. Separately, the same data were catalogued under a study of human thymus T cells. As that report states: Having surgery to correct congenital heart defects, healthy Finnish infants acted as the donors. Thymus was obtained from resections taken during corrective heart surgery. What appeared biased in thymic and blood repertoires was the usage of V and J genes. The related literature has documented a marked overlap of thymic repertoires among unrelated individuals.

The chain recombines TRBV4-1 with TRBJ2-1, with 11 positions matching TRBD2. This TCR was recovered from a boy less than two years old with a congenital heart defect. Material: thymocytes. As DNA, the CDR3 is TGCGCCAGCAGCCACCGAGGCGGGCTAGCGGGAGGCGGGGACAATGAGCAGTTCTTC. It yields the protein CASSHRGGLAGGGDNEQFF.